This TCR beta chain comes out of a study of blood T cell repertoires in COVID-19. Study overall: Samples representing acute and convalescent COVID-19 were sourced from the United States, Italy and Spain. Sources were T cells, B-cell-depleted T cells, or PBMCs; the material itself was cDNA or gDNA.

In the original analysis: Nucleated cell counts were estimated from reference gene primer amplification. Assay used: immunoSEQ multiplex PCR; TCRdb lists only in-frame clones, some missing. That table is the source of V, J and clone size, and D and trimming were worked out from the DNA. The sample holds about 85,000 clones, around 90% seen once. The sequence was obtained from a woman aged 80 or over with acute or convalescent COVID-19. The sample was peripheral blood.

The CDR3 region has the DNA TGTGCCAGCAAGTGGGGGGGACAGGCTAACACTGAAGCTTTCTTT. This encodes CASKWGGQANTEAFF. J is TRBJ1-1 and V is TRBV6-5, with 8 bases matching TRBD1. Per the germline V gene, CDR1 is MNHEY and CDR2 is SVGAGI. Trimming cost V 7 bases and J 2 bases; bases outside gene matches: 9. There are 15 residues in the CDR3.